Listed here are 3 T cell receptor beta chains from one sample, sequenced in a study of tumor and adjacent non-tumor tissue in lung cancer. No cell sorting was done before RNA was extracted from the tissue. TCRbeta libraries were built with three rounds of nested PCR, modified from ARM-PCR. From the multiplex PCR reads, TCRdb called clonotypes with MiXCR, one entry per CDR3 protein. Of about 90,000 distinct CDR3 sequences listed, roughly two thirds are singletons. Material: lung tumor tissue. These receptor sequences come from a man between 70 and 80 years old with non-small cell lung cancer.

As to this clonotype: A much larger clone lies a single base off, so this may be a read error. The chain is built from TRBV12-3 or TRBV12-4 and TRBJ1-1, with D possibly being TRBD1 (6 bases). Trimming cost V 2 bases and J 6 bases, with 16 bases left between them. The CDR3 is 15 residues long. The DNA for the CDR3 is TGTGCCAGCAGTTTATCTGGGGGCGGAAACGCTGAAGCTTTCTTT. Its translation: CASSLSGGGNAEAFF.

This clonotype was observed a single time. A read error may explain this, as a much larger clone is one base away. CDR3 coding DNA: TGCGCCAGCAGCCAAGCGTATATGGTCAGCACTGAAGCTTTCTTT. It yields the protein CASSQAYMVSTEAFF. The J gene is TRBJ1-1, the V gene TRBV4-1; D is unclear. Germline values: CDR1 MGHRA, CDR2 YSYEKL. Trimming took off 1 base at V and 4 bases at J, with 13 bases between the two ends. CDR3 size: 15 residues.

Regarding this clonotype: An end of the junction does not agree with germline; a read error may underlie this. This rearrangement joins TRBV11-2 to TRBJ2-7; 14 nucleotides match TRBD2. Per germline, CDR1 SGHAT and CDR2 FQNNGV. The CDR3 is 17 amino acids. The CDR3 is CASSLSPGLAGVREQYF. Written as DNA, the CDR3 is TGTGCCAGTAGCTTAAGTCCGGGACTAGCGGGAGTTCGCGAGCAGTATTTC.